This T cell receptor (beta chain) was sequenced during a study of T cell repertoires in cytomegalovirus infection. The V end lost 8 bases, the J end lost 6 bases, and 20 bases lay between the germline ends. CDR3 length: 15 amino acids. Germline V gene sequence: CDR1 MGHDK, CDR2 SYGVNS. This clonotype was seen a handful of times. TCRdb re-derived calls from the reads in MiXCR, one entry per CDR3 protein. The table shows around 300,000 distinct CDR3 sequences, with about a quarter occurring only once. V and J are TRBV25-1 and TRBJ2-1; D might be TRBD1 or TRBD2, each matching 5 bases. The receptor was derived from a human donor in good health (CMV status not recorded). Some clones in this sample may be carry-over from other donors' samples. Sequencing was done on a sample of PBMCs. DNA of the CDR3: TGTGCCAGCCAGGTGGGGGTAGTAGGCCGCAATGAGCAGTTCTTC. Translation gives CASQVGVVGRNEQFF. Drawing the rest from reference TRBV25-1 and TRBJ2-1, the complete variable domain is EADIYQTPRYLVIGTGKKITLECSQTMGHDKMYWYQQDPGMELHLIHYSYGVNSTEKGDLSSESTVSRIRTEHFPLTLESARPSHTSQYLCASQVGVVGRNEQFFGPGTRLTVL.